This T cell receptor (beta chain) was documented in a study of blood T cell repertoires in COVID-19. Clones were sequenced by immunoSEQ multiplex PCR, and TCRdb holds only the in-frame ones, with some missing. The sample contains about 200,000 clones, more than 65% of which appear only once. V shed 5 bases and J 7 bases; nucleotides not matched to a gene: 5. The CDR3 runs 14 residues. Per germline, CDR1 LNHDA and CDR2 SQIVND (reference sequence). This clonotype originated in a man in his forties or fifties who had recovered from COVID-19. This chain joins TRBV19 and TRBJ1-1; the match to TRBD1 covers 12 bases. Sample: PBMCs or T cells enriched from blood (not recorded which). Here the CDR3 reads CASSAGTGGFEAFF. CDR3 DNA sequence: TGTGCCAGTAGTGCCGGGACAGGGGGCTTTGAAGCTTTCTTT. The complete variable domain, with remaining parts taken from reference TRBV19 and TRBJ1-1, reads DGGITQSPKYLFRKEGQNVTLSCEQNLNHDAMYWYRQDPGQGLRLIYYSQIVNDFQKGDIAEGYSVSREKKESFPLTVTSAQKNPTAFYLCASSAGTGGFEAFFGQGTRLTVV.